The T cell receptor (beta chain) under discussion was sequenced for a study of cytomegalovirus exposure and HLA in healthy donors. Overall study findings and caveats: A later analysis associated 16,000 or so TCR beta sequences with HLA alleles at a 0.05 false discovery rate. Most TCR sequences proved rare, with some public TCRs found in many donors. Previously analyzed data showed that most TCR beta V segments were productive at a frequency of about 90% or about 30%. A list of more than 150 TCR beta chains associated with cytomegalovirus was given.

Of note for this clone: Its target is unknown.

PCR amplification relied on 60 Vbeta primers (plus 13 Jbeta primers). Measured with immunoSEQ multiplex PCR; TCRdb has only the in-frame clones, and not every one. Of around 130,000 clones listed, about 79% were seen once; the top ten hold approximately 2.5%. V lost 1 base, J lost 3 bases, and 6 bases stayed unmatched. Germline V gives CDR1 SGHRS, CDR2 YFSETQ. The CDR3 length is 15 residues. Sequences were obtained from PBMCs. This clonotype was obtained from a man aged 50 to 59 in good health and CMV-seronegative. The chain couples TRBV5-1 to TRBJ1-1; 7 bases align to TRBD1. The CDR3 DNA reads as TGCGCCAGCAGCTTGCAAGGGGGCGGTGACACTGAAGCTTTCTTT. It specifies CASSLQGGGDTEAFF. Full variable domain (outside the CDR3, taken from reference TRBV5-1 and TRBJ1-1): KAGVTQTPRYLIKTRGQQVTLSCSPISGHRSVSWYQQTPGQGLQFLFEYFSETQRNKGNFPGRFSGRQFSNSRSEMNVSTLELGDSALYLCASSLQGGGDTEAFFGQGTRLTVV.